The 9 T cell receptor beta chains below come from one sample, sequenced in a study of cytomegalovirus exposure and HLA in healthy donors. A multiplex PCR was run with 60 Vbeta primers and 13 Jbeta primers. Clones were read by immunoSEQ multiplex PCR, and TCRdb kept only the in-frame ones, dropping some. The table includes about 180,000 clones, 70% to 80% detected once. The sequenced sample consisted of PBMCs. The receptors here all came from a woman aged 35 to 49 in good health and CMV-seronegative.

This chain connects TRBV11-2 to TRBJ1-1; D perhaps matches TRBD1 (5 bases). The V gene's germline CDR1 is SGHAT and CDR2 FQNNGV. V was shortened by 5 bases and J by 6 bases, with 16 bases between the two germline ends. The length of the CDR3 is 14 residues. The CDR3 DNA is TGTGCCAGCAGCGTGAACAGGAGGGCTCCTGAAGCTTTCTTT. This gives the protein CASSVNRRAPEAFF.

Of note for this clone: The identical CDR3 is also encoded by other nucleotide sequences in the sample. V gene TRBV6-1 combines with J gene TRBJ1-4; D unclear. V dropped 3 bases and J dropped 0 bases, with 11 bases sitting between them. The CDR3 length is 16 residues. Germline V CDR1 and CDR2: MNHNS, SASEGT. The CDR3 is CASSEALGATNEKLFF. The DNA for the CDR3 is TGTGCCAGCAGTGAGGCGCTAGGCGCAACTAATGAAAAACTGTTTTTT.

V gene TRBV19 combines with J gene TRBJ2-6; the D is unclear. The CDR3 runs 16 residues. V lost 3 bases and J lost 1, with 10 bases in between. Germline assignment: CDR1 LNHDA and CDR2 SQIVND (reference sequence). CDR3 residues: CASSILWASGANVLTF. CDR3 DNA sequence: TGTGCCAGTAGTATCCTGTGGGCTTCTGGGGCCAACGTCCTGACTTTC.

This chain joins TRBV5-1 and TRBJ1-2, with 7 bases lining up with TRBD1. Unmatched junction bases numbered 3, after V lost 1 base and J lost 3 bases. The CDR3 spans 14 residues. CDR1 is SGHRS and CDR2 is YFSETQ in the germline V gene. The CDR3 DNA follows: TGCGCCAGCAGCTTGTCCAGGGGGGACTATGGCTACACCTTC. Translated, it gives CASSLSRGDYGYTF.

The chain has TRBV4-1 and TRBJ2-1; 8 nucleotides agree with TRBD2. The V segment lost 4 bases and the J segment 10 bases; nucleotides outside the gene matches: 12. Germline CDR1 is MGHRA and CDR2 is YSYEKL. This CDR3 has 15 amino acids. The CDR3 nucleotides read TGCGCCAGCAGCCCCCCCGAACGGCGGGGGGAGGAGCAGTTCTTC. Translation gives CASSPPERRGEEQFF.

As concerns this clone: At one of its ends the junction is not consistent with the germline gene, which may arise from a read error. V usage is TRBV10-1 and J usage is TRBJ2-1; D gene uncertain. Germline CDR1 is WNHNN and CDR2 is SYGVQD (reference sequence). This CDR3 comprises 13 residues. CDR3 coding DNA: TGCGCCAGCAGTGGCGGTACCCGGCAGCTCGGAGTCTTC. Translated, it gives CASSGGTRQLGVF.

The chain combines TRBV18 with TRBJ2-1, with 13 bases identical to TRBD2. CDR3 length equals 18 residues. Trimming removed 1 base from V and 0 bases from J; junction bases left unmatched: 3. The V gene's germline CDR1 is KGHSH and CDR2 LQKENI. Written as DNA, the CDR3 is TGTGCCAGCTCACCACTGGGGACTAGCGGGACCTCCTACAATGAGCAGTTCTTC. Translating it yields CASSPLGTSGTSYNEQFF.

The CDR3 DNA is TGTGCCAGCAGCTTCGGGGGGGGAGGGTTTAACTATGGCTACACCTTC. Its translation: CASSFGGGGFNYGYTF. The genes are TRBV7-8 and TRBJ1-2; maybe TRBD1 (5 bases). The germline V gene encodes CDR1 SGHVS and CDR2 FQNEAQ. The CDR3 is 16 residues long. Trimming stripped 3 bases from V and 1 base from J, with 15 bases between.

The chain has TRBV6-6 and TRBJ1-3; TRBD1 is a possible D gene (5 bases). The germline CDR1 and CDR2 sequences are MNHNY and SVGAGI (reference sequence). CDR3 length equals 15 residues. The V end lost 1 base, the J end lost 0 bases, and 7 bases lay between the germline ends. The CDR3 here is CASSYFQGSGNTIYF. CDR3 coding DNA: TGTGCCAGCAGTTACTTTCAGGGCTCTGGAAACACCATATATTTT.